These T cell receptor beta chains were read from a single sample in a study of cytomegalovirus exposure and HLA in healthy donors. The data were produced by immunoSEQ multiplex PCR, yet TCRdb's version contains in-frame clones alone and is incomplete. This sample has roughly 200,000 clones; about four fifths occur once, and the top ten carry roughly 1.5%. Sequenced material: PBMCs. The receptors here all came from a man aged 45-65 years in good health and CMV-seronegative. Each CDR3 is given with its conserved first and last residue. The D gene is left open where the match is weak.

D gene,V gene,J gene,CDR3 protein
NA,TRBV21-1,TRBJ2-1,CASRGDREVGPYNEQFF
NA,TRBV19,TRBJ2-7,CASSIATTGPTEQYF
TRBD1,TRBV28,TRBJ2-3,CASSLPGLYRGRNTDTQYF
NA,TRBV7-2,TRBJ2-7,CASSLEWSVRFPHEQYF
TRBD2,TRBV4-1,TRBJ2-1,CASSAELAGGNNEQFF
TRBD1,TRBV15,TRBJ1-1,CATGGGQVGTEAFF
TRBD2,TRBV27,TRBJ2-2,CASSLLAGARSGELFF
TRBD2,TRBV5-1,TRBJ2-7,CASSLVAGGPGSEYF
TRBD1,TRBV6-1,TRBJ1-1,CASYRRGQGHTEAFF
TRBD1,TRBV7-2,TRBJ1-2,CASSPQGDYGYTF
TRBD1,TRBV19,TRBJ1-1,CASLVGAGGNTEAFF
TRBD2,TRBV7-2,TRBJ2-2,CASSLGLALIGELFF
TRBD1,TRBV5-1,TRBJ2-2,CASSFRTGGTGELFF
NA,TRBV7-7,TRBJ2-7,CASSLSGLHEQYF
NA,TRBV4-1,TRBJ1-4,CASSQEYSPSTNEKLFF
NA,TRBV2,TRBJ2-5,CASSRESQETQYF
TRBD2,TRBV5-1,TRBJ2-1,CASSLPGLAENNEQFF
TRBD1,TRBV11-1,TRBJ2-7,CASSPQDRGYEQYF
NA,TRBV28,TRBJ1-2,CAGGANYGYTF
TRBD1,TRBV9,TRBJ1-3,CASSRRTGSGNTIYF
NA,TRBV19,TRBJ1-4,CASRGGPTNEKLFF
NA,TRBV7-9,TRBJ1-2,CASSRDNYGYTF
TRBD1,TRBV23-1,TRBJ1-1,CASSQSGQGRTEAFF
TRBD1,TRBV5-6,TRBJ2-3,CASSLGDRRGSTDTQYF
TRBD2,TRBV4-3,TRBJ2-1,CASSQDEASGSGTYNEQFF
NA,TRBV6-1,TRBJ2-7,CASSEGTDRLFSYEQYF
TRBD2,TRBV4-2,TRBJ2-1,CASSRIPSGSGNEQFF
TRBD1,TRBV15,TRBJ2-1,CATSNYGQGRNEQFF
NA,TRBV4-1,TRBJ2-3,CATNARQGLTDTQYF
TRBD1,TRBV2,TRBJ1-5,CASSGDRGLGQPQHF
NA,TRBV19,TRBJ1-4,CASSPDRPSTNEKLFF
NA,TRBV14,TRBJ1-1,CASSQDRGPTEAFF
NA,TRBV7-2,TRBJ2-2,CASTARHNTGELFF
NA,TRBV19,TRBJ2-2,CASSSSRFTGELFF
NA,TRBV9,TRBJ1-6,CASSASLNSPLHF
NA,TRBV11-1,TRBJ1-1,CASSFTGDTEAFF
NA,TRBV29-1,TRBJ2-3,CSVVGSGAPFDTQYF
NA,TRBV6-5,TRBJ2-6,CASSYSTKTGANVLTF
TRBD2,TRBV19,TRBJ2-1,CASSMMGLAGGTYNEQFF
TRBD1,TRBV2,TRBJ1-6,CASSVTGFGDNSPLHF
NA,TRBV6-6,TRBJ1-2,CASSYAGDGYTF
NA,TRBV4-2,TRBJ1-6,CASSQEGRKGVINSPLHF
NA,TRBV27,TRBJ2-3,CASSSTGGADTQYF
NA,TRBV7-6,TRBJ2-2,CASSFTQENTGELFF
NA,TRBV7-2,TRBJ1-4,CASSLGRLNEKLFF
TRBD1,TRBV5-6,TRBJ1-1,CASSWGQGVSEAFF
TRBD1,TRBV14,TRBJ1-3,CASSLRQGLNTIYF
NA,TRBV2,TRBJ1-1,CASSPGGNMNTEAFF
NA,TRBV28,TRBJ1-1,CASSLGSTEAFF
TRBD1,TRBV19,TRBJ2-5,CASSTGDRDETQYF
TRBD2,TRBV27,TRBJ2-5,CARADGSGIYQETQYF
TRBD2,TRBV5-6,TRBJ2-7,CASSLRGGSHHGQYF
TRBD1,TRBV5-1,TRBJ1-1,CASSFTGGLNTEAFF
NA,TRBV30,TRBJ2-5,CAWRWAETQYF
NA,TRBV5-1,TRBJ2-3,CASSDTGTPSTDTQYF